This TCR beta chain came from a study of PD-1 blockade in classical Hodgkin lymphoma. Germline values: CDR1 KGHSH, CDR2 LQKENI. The CDR3 extends over 16 amino acids. The ends were cut back, 3 bases at V and 0 bases at J, with 14 bases in the middle. Produced via immunoSEQ multiplex PCR; TCRdb's table is partial and in-frame only. Among 100,000 or so clones listed, approximately 89% were seen once. Time point reported: cycle 4 day 1 (C4D1), after 5 to 7 weeks of nivolumab. There was relapse after autologous stem cell transplantation in every patient, and there was variation in brentuximab vedotin exposure.

The chain carries TRBV18 and TRBJ1-1; D is undetermined. The TCR sequence derives from a human donor with classical Hodgkin lymphoma. The starting material was peripheral blood mononuclear cells (PBMCs), obtained before the fourth cycle of nivolumab. The CDR3 here is CASSPRPLTMNTEAFF. In nucleotides, the CDR3 is TGTGCCAGCTCACCTCGGCCTTTGACCATGAACACTGAAGCTTTCTTT. Combining the CDR3 with reference TRBV18 and TRBJ1-1 gives the whole variable domain NAGVMQNPRHLVRRRGQEARLRCSPMKGHSHVYWYRQLPEEGLKFMVYLQKENIIDESGMPKERFSAEFPKEGPSILRIQQVVRGDSAAYFCASSPRPLTMNTEAFFGQGTRLTVV.